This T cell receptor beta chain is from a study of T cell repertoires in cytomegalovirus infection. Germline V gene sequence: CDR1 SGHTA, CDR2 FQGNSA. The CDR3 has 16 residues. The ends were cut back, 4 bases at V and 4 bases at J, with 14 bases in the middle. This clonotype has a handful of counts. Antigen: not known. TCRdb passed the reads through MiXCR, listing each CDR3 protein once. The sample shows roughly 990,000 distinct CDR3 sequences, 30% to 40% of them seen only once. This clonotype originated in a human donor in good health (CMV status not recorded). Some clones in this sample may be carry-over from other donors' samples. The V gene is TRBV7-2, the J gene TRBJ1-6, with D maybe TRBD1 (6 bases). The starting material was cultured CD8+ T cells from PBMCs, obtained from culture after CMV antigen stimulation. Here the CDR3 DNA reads TGTGCCAGCAGCTCAACCGGACAGCGATATAATTCACCCCTCCACTTT. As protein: CASSSTGQRYNSPLHF.